The subject of this entry is one T cell receptor (beta chain). Antigen: not known. This sample was included in a study of T cell repertoires in cytomegalovirus infection. The wider study: It was the public TCR beta signatures that indicated both CMV infection and matching HLA type. General study results and limits: Frequencies of public TCR beta families were cumulated, and this identified carriers of CMV plus the relevant HLA. What dominated the ex vivo response were HLA-C-restricted CMV-specific TCR beta clonotypes.

Trimming took off 3 bases at V and 3 bases at J, with 11 bases between the two ends. The CDR3 is 14 residues long. MiXCR, applied by TCRdb to the reads, yields one record per CDR3 protein. The data contain some 480,000 distinct CDR3 sequences, about 33% of them singletons. The clonotype comes from a human donor in good health (CMV status not recorded). Some clones in this sample may be carry-over from other donors' samples. The V call is TRBV12-3 or TRBV12-4, the J call TRBJ2-5; D call uncertain. The sample in question was cultured PBMCs, obtained from culture after CMV antigen stimulation. CDR3 in amino acids: CASSFLGNEETQYF. The CDR3 region has the DNA TGTGCCAGCAGTTTTCTAGGGAATGAAGAGACCCAGTACTTC.